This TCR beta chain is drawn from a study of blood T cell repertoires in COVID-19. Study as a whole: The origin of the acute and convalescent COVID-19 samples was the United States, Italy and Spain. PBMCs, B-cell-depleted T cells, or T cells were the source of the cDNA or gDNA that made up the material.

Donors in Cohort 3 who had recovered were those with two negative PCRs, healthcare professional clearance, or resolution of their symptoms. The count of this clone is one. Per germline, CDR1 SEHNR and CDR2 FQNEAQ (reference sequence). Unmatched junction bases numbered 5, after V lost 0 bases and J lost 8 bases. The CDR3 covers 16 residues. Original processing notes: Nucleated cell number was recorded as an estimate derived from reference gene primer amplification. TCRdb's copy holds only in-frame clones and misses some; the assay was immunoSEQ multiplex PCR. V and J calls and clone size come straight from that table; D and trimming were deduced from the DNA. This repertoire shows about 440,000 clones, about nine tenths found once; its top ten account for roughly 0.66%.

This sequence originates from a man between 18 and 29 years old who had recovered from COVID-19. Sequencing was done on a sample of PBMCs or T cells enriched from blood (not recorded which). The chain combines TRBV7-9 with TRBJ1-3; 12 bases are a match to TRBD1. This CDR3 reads CASSLAGTGGLDTIYF. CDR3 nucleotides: TGTGCCAGCAGCTTAGCCGGGACAGGGGGCCTAGACACCATATATTTT.